Sequencing of this T cell receptor beta chain was carried out in a study of cytomegalovirus exposure and HLA in healthy donors. V gave up 4 bases and J gave up 5 bases; unmatched junction bases: 3. Germline CDR1 is SGHRS and CDR2 is YFSETQ. The CDR3 is made up of 15 amino acids. Remarks on this clone: Its antigen is still unknown.

It was with 60 Vbeta and 13 Jbeta primers that the PCR ran. Study processing details: An analysis performed later counted about 80 million unique TCR beta chains (approximately 10 million of them shared). Method: immunoSEQ multiplex PCR; TCRdb's copy keeps in-frame clones and lacks some. D and trimming come from the DNA, and the V and J calls and clone size come from that table. There are roughly 150,000 clones in the sample; approximately 78% occur only once, and approximately 2.4% lies in the top ten. Study-wide results and caveats: CMV serostatus alone was available as immune exposure information. DRB1 had the most TCR associations and HLA-C the fewest, a later analysis found, with rates varying by HLA locus. In an earlier analysis, most TCR beta V segments were productive about 90% or about 30% of the time.

This receptor was obtained from a male donor in good health and CMV-seronegative. Material: PBMCs. This rearrangement joins TRBV5-1 to TRBJ2-1, with TRBD2 matching 13 bases. The CDR3 DNA is TGCGCCAGCAGCGTGGGACTAGCGGGAAACAATGAGCAGTTCTTC. Translated, it gives CASSVGLAGNNEQFF.